These T cell receptor beta chains were read from a single sample in a study of CD8 T cells in Susac syndrome. TCRdb re-called the immunoSEQ multiplex PCR reads with MiXCR, one entry per CDR3 protein. Among 330,000 or so distinct CDR3 sequences listed, approximately 91% were seen once. Sequences were obtained from CD8+ T cells from PBMCs. These receptors were taken from a human donor with multiple sclerosis. Both conserved end residues are part of each CDR3. The D gene is left open where the match is weak. Clone size is stated in some rows and not others, as once, few, many or a class when expanded.

J | D | size | V | DNA | CDR3
TRBJ2-5 | - | - | TRBV14 | TGTGCCAGCAGCCCGACCTACGGGTACCAAGAGACCCAGTACTTC | CASSPTYGYQETQYF
TRBJ2-7 | - | - | TRBV27 | TGTGCCAGCAGCCCTAATTTGGGCGAAAGGCTCGAGCAGTACTTC | CASSPNLGERLEQYF
TRBJ1-5 | - | - | TRBV19 | TGTGCCAGTAGTCCCCCCGGTCCAACGGGCAATCAGCCCCAGCATTTT | CASSPPGPTGNQPQHF
TRBJ1-4 | - | few | TRBV29-1 | TGCAGCGTTGAATTCCTGAATGAAAAACTGTTTTTT | CSVEFLNEKLFF
TRBJ2-3 | - | - | TRBV7-9 | TGTGCCAGCAGAAATTTGGGAGATACGCAGTATTTT | CASRNLGDTQYF
TRBJ2-7 | - | - | TRBV5-1 | TGCGCCAGCAGCCGGGGGAGGCAGTCAGAGTACTACGAGCAGTACTTC | CASSRGRQSEYYEQYF
TRBJ2-7 | - | - | TRBV27 | TGTGCCAGCAGTATAGGGTCAACTCCCTTACACGAGCAGTACTTC | CASSIGSTPLHEQYF
TRBJ1-6 | - | - | TRBV15 | TGTGCCACCAGCACCTCCGTGTCCCGCTCAGCCCTCCACTTT | CATSTSVSRSALHF
TRBJ2-1 | - | few | TRBV6-2/TRBV6-3 | TGTGCCAGCAGTTACGGCAGGGGCGGTGAGCAGTTCTTC | CASSYGRGGEQFF
TRBJ2-3 | - | - | TRBV2 | TGTGCCAGCATGTGGGGAAATACGCAGTATTTT | CASMWGNTQYF
TRBJ2-1 | TRBD2 | - | TRBV7-9 | TGTGCCACCCTTGGGACTAGCGGTTACAATGAGCAGTTCTTC | CATLGTSGYNEQFF
TRBJ2-1 | - | - | TRBV30 | TGTGCCTGCGGTGTGGGGAATGAGCAGTTCTTC | CACGVGNEQFF
TRBJ1-4 | - | - | TRBV14 | TGTGCCAGCAGCCAAGTTTCGGATCCTGGCGGAAAACTGTTTTTT | CASSQVSDPGGKLFF
TRBJ2-5 | - | - | TRBV5-4 | TGTGCCAGCAGCTCACTTATCCAAGAGACCCAGTACTTC | CASSSLIQETQYF
TRBJ2-7 | TRBD2 | few | TRBV24-1 | TGTGCCACCAGTGATCCGGGACTAGCGGGAGGCGAGCAGTACTTC | CATSDPGLAGGEQYF
TRBJ2-5 | - | - | TRBV6-1 | TGTGCCAGCAGTGAAGCCGGGACATCTTACCAAGAGACCCAGTACTTC | CASSEAGTSYQETQYF
TRBJ2-1 | - | - | TRBV7-8 | TGTGCCAGCAGCCCTGAGTACGATGAGCAGTTCTTC | CASSPEYDEQFF
TRBJ1-2 | TRBD1 | few | TRBV6-5 | TGTGCCAGCAGTTACTCGACAGGGTTGAATGGCTACACCTTC | CASSYSTGLNGYTF
TRBJ2-5 | TRBD2 | - | TRBV7-3 | TGTGCCAGCAGCGGTGCGGGGGGCCAAGAGACCCAGTACTTC | CASSGAGGQETQYF
TRBJ1-5 | - | - | TRBV23-1 | - | CASSHSRQRIAISPSIF
TRBJ2-1 | TRBD2 | - | TRBV4-2 | TGTGCCAGCAGCCAAGGCAGAGGCGGGGGGGCAATGGATGAGCAGTTCTTC | CASSQGRGGGAMDEQFF
TRBJ2-5 | - | - | TRBV7-9 | TGTGCCAGCAGCTTCTGGCAGGGGGGTAAGGAAGAGACCCAGTACTTC | CASSFWQGGKEETQYF
TRBJ2-7 | - | - | TRBV28 | TGTGCCAGCAGCCTAGGACGCCGATCTTACGAGCAGTACTTC | CASSLGRRSYEQYF
TRBJ2-4 | TRBD2 | - | TRBV30 | TGTGCCTGTGAGAGCGGGAGTGGTGGCATTCAGTACTTC | CACESGSGGIQYF
TRBJ2-7 | - | once | TRBV28 | TGTGCCAGCAGCCTTCTCGGCCGGAGCGAGCAGTACTTC | CASSLLGRSEQYF
TRBJ1-1 | - | - | TRBV5-1 | TGCGCCAGCAGCCCCACGGCCTATGTGAACACTGAAGCTTTCTTT | CASSPTAYVNTEAFF